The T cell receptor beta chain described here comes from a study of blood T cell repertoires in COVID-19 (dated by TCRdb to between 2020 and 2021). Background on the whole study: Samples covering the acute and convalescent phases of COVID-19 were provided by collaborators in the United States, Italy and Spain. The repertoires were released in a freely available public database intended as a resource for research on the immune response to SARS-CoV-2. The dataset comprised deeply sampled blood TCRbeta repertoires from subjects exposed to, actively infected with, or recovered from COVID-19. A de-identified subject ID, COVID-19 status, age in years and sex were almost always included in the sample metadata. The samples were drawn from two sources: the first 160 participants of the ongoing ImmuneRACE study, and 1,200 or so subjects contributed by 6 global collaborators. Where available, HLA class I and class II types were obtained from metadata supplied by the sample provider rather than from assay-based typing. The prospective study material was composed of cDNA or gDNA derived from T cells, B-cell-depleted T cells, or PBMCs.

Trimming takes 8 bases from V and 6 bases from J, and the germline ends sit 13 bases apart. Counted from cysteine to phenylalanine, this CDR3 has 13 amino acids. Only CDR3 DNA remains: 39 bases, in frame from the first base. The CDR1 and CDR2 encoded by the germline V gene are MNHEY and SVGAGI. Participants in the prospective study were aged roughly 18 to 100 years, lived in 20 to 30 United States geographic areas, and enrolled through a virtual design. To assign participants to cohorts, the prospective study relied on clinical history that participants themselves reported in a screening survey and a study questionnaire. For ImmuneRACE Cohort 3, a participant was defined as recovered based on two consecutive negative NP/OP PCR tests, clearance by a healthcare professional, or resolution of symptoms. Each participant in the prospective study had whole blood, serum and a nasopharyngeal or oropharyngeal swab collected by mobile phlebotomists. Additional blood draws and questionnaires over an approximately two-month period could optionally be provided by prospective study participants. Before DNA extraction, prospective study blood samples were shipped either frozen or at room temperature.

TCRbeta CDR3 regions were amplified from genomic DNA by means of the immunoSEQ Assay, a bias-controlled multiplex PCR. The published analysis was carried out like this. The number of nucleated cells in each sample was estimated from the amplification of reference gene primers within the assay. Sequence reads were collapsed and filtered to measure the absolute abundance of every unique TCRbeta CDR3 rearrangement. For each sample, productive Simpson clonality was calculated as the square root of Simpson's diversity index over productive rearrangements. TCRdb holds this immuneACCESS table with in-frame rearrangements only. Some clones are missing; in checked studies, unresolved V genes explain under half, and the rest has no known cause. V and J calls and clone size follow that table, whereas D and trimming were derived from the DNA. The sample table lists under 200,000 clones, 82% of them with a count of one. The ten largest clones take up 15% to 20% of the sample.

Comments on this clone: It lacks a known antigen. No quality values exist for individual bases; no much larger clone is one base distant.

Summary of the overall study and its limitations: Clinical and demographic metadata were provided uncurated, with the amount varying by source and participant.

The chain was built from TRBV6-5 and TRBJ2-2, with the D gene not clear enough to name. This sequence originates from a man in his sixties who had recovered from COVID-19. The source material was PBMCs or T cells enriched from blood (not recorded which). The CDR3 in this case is CASQLHLAGELFF. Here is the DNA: TGTGCCAGCCAATTACACCTAGCCGGGGAGCTGTTTTTT.